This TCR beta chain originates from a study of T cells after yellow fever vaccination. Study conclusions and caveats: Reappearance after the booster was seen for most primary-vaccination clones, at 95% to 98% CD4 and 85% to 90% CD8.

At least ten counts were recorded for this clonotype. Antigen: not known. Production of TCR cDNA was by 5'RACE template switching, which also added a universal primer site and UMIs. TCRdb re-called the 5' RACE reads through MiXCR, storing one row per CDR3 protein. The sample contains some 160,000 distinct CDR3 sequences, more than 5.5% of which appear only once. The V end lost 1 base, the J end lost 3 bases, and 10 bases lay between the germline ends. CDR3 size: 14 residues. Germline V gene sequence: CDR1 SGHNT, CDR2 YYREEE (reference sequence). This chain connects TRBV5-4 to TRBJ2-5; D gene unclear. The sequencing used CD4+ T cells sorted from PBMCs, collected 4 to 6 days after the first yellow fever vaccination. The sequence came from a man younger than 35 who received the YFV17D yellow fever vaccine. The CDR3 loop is CASSLQLAEETQYF. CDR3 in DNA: TGTGCCAGCAGCTTGCAGTTGGCGGAAGAGACCCAGTACTTC.